This T cell receptor (beta chain) was profiled in a study of cytotoxic CD8 clonotypes in ibrutinib-treated CLL. Method: immunoSEQ multiplex PCR; TCRdb's copy keeps in-frame clones and lacks some. This table has 33,000 or so clones, about 47% appearing once. CDR1 and CDR2 (germline): SNHLY, FYNNEI. The CDR3 spans 18 residues. Trimming cost V 1 base and J 9 bases; bases outside gene matches: 13. The sample in question was PBMCs, obtained before ibrutinib treatment. This chain connects TRBV2 to TRBJ2-1, with 12 bases aligning to TRBD2. The clonotype originates from a human donor with chronic lymphocytic leukemia. The CDR3 DNA reads as TGTGCCAGCAGTGAAGGAGTATGGACTAGCGGGAATGATTTTGAGCAGTTCTTC. Encoded protein: CASSEGVWTSGNDFEQFF. The full variable domain, its missing parts supplied by reference TRBV2 and TRBJ2-1, is EPEVTQTPSHQVTQMGQEVILRCVPISNHLYFYWYRQILGQKVEFLVSFYNNEISEKSEIFDDQFSVERPDGSNFTLKIRSTKLEDSAMYFCASSEGVWTSGNDFEQFFGPGTRLTVL.